A selection of T cell receptor beta chains follows, all from one sample in a study of T cells in Graves' hyperthyroidism and ophthalmopathy. MiXCR, applied by TCRdb to the multiplex PCR reads, yields one record per CDR3 protein. The sample shows about 380,000 distinct CDR3 sequences, approximately 15% of them seen only once. The sequencing sample was made of blood. Receptors originate from a man under 40 with Graves' hyperthyroidism that later progressed to Graves' ophthalmopathy. CDR3s include the opening cysteine and the closing phenylalanine or tryptophan. The order of the fields is V gene, D gene, clone size, J gene, CDR3 protein, CDR3 DNA. D genes are given only for firm matches. Size values are once, few and many counts, or a class for expanded clones, and some rows have none.

v_call: TRBV5-6; d_call: TRBD2; clone_size: many; j_call: TRBJ2-3; cdr3_aa: CASREGLAGSFDTQYF; cdr3_nt: TGTGCCAGCAGGGAAGGACTAGCGGGGTCGTTTGATACGCAGTATTTT
v_call: TRBV2; d_call: .; clone_size: many; j_call: TRBJ2-5; cdr3_aa: CASARVAQETQYF; cdr3_nt: TGTGCCAGCGCCCGGGTGGCCCAAGAGACCCAGTACTTC
v_call: TRBV6-6; d_call: .; clone_size: .; j_call: TRBJ1-3; cdr3_aa: CASSYNAAGNTIYF; cdr3_nt: TGTGCCAGCAGTTACAACGCGGCTGGAAACACCATATATTTT
v_call: TRBV28; d_call: TRBD1; clone_size: .; j_call: TRBJ2-1; cdr3_aa: CASSPGQGFHEQFF; cdr3_nt: TGTGCCAGCAGTCCTGGACAGGGGTTCCATGAGCAGTTCTTC
v_call: TRBV5-1; d_call: TRBD1; clone_size: few; j_call: TRBJ1-5; cdr3_aa: CASSLGQGMDQPQHF; cdr3_nt: TGCGCCAGCAGCCTAGGACAGGGGATGGATCAGCCCCAGCATTTT
v_call: TRBV5-4; d_call: .; clone_size: .; j_call: TRBJ2-5; cdr3_aa: CASSLIGGREHQETQYF; cdr3_nt: TGTGCCAGCAGCTTAATTGGTGGAAGGGAACACCAAGAGACCCAGTACTTC
v_call: TRBV2; d_call: .; clone_size: many; j_call: TRBJ2-5; cdr3_aa: CASTQDESYQETQYF; cdr3_nt: TGTGCCAGCACCCAGGACGAATCGTACCAAGAGACCCAGTACTTC
v_call: TRBV5-6; d_call: .; clone_size: .; j_call: TRBJ1-5; cdr3_aa: CASSLGRGRNQPQHF; cdr3_nt: TGTGCCAGCAGCTTGGGCCGGGGGCGAAATCAGCCCCAGCATTTT
v_call: TRBV6-5; d_call: .; clone_size: many; j_call: TRBJ1-3; cdr3_aa: CASSYRGRGYSGNTIYF; cdr3_nt: TGTGCCAGCAGTTACCGGGGGCGGGGGTACTCTGGAAACACCATATATTTT
v_call: TRBV9; d_call: .; clone_size: .; j_call: TRBJ2-3; cdr3_aa: CASSVGGPSTDTQYF; cdr3_nt: TGTGCCAGCAGCGTAGGGGGTCCTAGCACAGATACGCAGTATTTT
v_call: TRBV7-6; d_call: TRBD2; clone_size: many; j_call: TRBJ2-1; cdr3_aa: CASSLGSAGGYNEQFF; cdr3_nt: TGTGCCAGCAGCTTAGGTTCAGCGGGGGGCTACAATGAGCAGTTCTTC
v_call: TRBV27; d_call: TRBD1; clone_size: few; j_call: TRBJ1-6; cdr3_aa: CASSRQGNSPLHF; cdr3_nt: TGTGCCAGCAGTCGACAGGGAAATTCACCCCTCCACTTT
v_call: TRBV18; d_call: TRBD2; clone_size: few; j_call: TRBJ2-1; cdr3_aa: CASSPPGGVQRYEQFF; cdr3_nt: TGTGCCAGCTCACCCCCCGGGGGGGTGCAACGGTATGAGCAGTTCTTC
v_call: TRBV5-1; d_call: .; clone_size: many; j_call: TRBJ1-2; cdr3_aa: CASSSTASGYGYTF; cdr3_nt: TGCGCCAGCAGCTCTACAGCCTCGGGCTATGGCTACACCTTC
v_call: TRBV20-1; d_call: .; clone_size: once; j_call: TRBJ2-2; cdr3_aa: CSATDAGRGGTGELFF; cdr3_nt: TGCAGTGCTACAGACGCGGGCAGGGGGGGCACCGGGGAGCTGTTTTTT
v_call: TRBV12-3/TRBV12-4; d_call: .; clone_size: many; j_call: TRBJ1-1; cdr3_aa: CASSSESPGAFF; cdr3_nt: TGTGCCAGCAGTTCAGAGTCCCCTGGAGCTTTCTTT